A single sample is the source of the 12 T cell receptor beta chains below, sequenced in a study of T cell therapy after organ transplantation. No antigen has been identified for these receptors. The assay was immunoSEQ multiplex PCR, and TCRdb's table has in-frame clones only and misses some. The sample consists of 45,000 to 50,000 clones, about 95% of them appearing once. The material sequenced was CD8+ T cells from blood, taken before autologous CMV-specific T cell therapy. The source of these receptors is a human patient who had received a solid organ transplant and had CMV disease.

V gene TRBV7-2 combines with J gene TRBJ1-5, with a tentative D call TRBD1 (6 bases). This CDR3 region has 15 residues. Germline V gene data show CDR1 as SGHTA and CDR2 as FQGNSA. V lost 1 base to trimming and J lost 6 bases, with 13 bases between them. CDR3 in amino acids: CASSLGTGRFQPQHF. The DNA for the CDR3 is TGTGCCAGCAGCTTAGGTACAGGGAGATTTCAGCCCCAGCATTTT.

V and J are TRBV11-2 and TRBJ1-4; no definite D call. Germline V gene sequence: CDR1 SGHAT, CDR2 FQNNGV. V was shortened by 3 bases and J by 7 bases, with 15 bases between the two germline ends. The CDR3 loop spans 15 amino acids. CDR3 in amino acids: CASSLIAAGGEKLFF. The DNA of the CDR3 is TGTGCCAGCAGCTTGATCGCGGCGGGAGGTGAAAAACTGTTTTTT.

The rearrangement links TRBV12-5 to TRBJ2-5; TRBD1 matches at 8 bases. The CDR3 spans 17 residues. The germline CDR1 and CDR2 sequences are LGHNT and FRNRAP. V trimming: 5 bases; J trimming: 3 bases; junction bases outside the gene matches: 14. CDR3 nucleotides: TGTGCTAGTGGTACCTTAGACAGGGGAAGGCGGGAAGAGACCCAGTACTTC. Translation: CASGTLDRGRREETQYF.

The V gene is TRBV5-6, the J gene TRBJ2-5, with D perhaps TRBD1 (8 bases). Germline V gives CDR1 SGHDT, CDR2 YYEEEE. Trimming cost V 7 bases and J 4 bases, with 23 bases left between them. CDR3 length: 16 amino acids. The CDR3 DNA reads as TGTGCCAGCTCCGAGAAGGAGACAGGGGAGGGAGAGACCCAGTACTTC. It specifies CASSEKETGEGETQYF.

This chain uses TRBV30 with TRBJ2-1; the D is unclear. The CDR3 spans 13 residues. Germline CDR1 reads GTSNPN; CDR2 reads SVGIG (reference sequence). Trimming took 2 bases from V and 7 from J, leaving 12 bases between them. CDR3 region: CAWSSGAPNEQFF. In nucleotides, the CDR3 is TGTGCCTGGAGTTCCGGAGCCCCGAATGAGCAGTTCTTC.

This chain joins TRBV7-2 and TRBJ2-7; tentatively, D is TRBD2 (5 bases). Germline V gene lookup returns CDR1 SGHTA and CDR2 FQGNSA. The CDR3 is 14 amino acids. The germline V and J ends were trimmed by 5 bases and 2 bases, with 13 bases remaining between them. The CDR3 bases are TGTGCCAGCAGCCTTATTGGGGAGACCTACGAGCAGTACTTC. Its protein is CASSLIGETYEQYF.

V is TRBV7-8 and J is TRBJ2-7, with D unclear. The CDR3 is 16 residues long. Between the trimmed V and J ends, which lost 5 bases and 0 bases, there was a span of 17 bases. Germline V CDR1 and CDR2: SGHVS, FQNEAQ. CDR3 bases: TGTGCCAGCAGCCCCAGAGTCGGGCAGTTCTCCTACGAGCAGTACTTC. The encoded protein is CASSPRVGQFSYEQYF.

In nucleotides, the CDR3 is TGTGCCAGCAGTCCCGACAGGGAGGGGTCGGGAGAGACCCAGTACTTC. This codes for CASSPDREGSGETQYF. This chain uses TRBV27 with TRBJ2-5; perhaps D is TRBD1 or TRBD2 (7 bases each). CDR1 is MNHEY and CDR2 is SMNVEV in the germline V gene (reference sequence). V was shortened by 5 bases and J by 4 bases, with 20 bases between the two germline ends. CDR3 length: 16 amino acids.

The chain's CDR3 is CATDNRDRAHEQYF. The CDR3 nucleotides read TGTGCTACCGACAACCGGGACAGGGCACACGAGCAGTACTTC. This chain links TRBV2 with TRBJ2-5, with TRBD1 matching over 9 bases. The J call could be wrong; TRBJ2-7 is a better fit for the DNA end. CDR1 is SNHLY and CDR2 is FYNNEI in the germline V gene. This CDR3 is 14 amino acids long.

In its sample, this clone was seen once. Other DNA sequences within the sample encode an identical CDR3. The chain carries TRBV5-1 and TRBJ2-1; 14 bases agree with TRBD2. Per germline, CDR1 SGHRS and CDR2 YFSETQ. J lost 3 bases, V lost 3 bases, and 2 bases had no gene match. The CDR3 runs 16 residues. CDR3 sequence reads: CASSWTSGGIYNEQFF. CDR3 coding DNA: TGCGCCAGCAGCTGGACTAGCGGGGGGATCTACAATGAGCAGTTCTTC.

This clone was observed a single time. The chain couples TRBV29-1 to TRBJ1-2; D gene ambiguous. V was cut by 0 bases and J by 3 bases, with 11 bases left in between. CDR3 length equals 14 residues. Germline CDR1 is SQVTM and CDR2 is ANQGSEA. The CDR3 here is CSVEDAVSDYGYTF. The DNA of the CDR3 is TGCAGCGTTGAAGATGCTGTGTCTGACTATGGCTACACCTTC.

This chain links TRBV7-9 with TRBJ2-7; D gene ambiguous. The CDR3 is 15 amino acids. Germline V gene sequence: CDR1 SEHNR, CDR2 FQNEAQ (reference sequence). Trimming left V 5 bases short and J 0 bases short, with 14 bases between. The CDR3 sequence: CASSHPLDSSYEQYF. In DNA form, the CDR3 reads TGTGCCAGCAGCCACCCCCTCGATAGCTCCTACGAGCAGTACTTC.